The 28 T cell receptor beta chains listed next were all sequenced from one sample in a study of T cell clones after liver transplantation. The assay was immunoSEQ multiplex PCR, and TCRdb's table has in-frame clones only and misses some. This table holds around 110,000 clones, 90% found once. This sample comprised CD4+ T cells from blood, obtained 12 months after liver transplant. These receptors were collected from a human patient who received a liver transplant. Some T cells may be provided by the graft donor.

With regard to this clone: The limits of the CDR3 on the DNA are not certain, so only TCRdb's listed CDR3 is given. The chain has TRBV6-1 and TRBJ2-7; the table's TRBD2 call for D was not verified on the DNA. The CDR3 is made up of 15 amino acids, end residues included. Germline loops: CDR1 MNHNS, CDR2 SASEGT. This chain's CDR3 is CASSTSTSGTYEQYF.

The chain uses TRBV2 and TRBJ2-7; 9 bases match TRBD2. The V segment lost 6 bases and the J segment 5 bases; nucleotides outside the gene matches: 8. CDR1 and CDR2 from the germline V gene are SNHLY and FYNNEI. The CDR3 is 14 residues long. This CDR3 reads CASRAGGVLDEQYF. The CDR3 DNA reads as TGTGCCAGCAGAGCGGGGGGAGTCCTAGACGAGCAGTACTTC. The full variable domain, with the rest looked up from reference TRBV2 and TRBJ2-7, is EPEVTQTPSHQVTQMGQEVILRCVPISNHLYFYWYRQILGQKVEFLVSFYNNEISEKSEIFDDQFSVERPDGSNFTLKIRSTKLEDSAMYFCASRAGGVLDEQYFGPGTRLTVT.

V usage is TRBV5-1 and J usage is TRBJ2-2; 9 nucleotides line up with TRBD2. Trimming took 0 bases from V and 5 from J; bases not matched to a gene: 8. The CDR3 extends over 17 amino acids. Germline V gene lookup returns CDR1 SGHRS and CDR2 YFSETQ. The CDR3 DNA sequence: TGCGCCAGCAGCTTGGATGGTAGCGGGAGTCGAACCGGGGAGCTGTTTTTT. This sequence encodes CASSLDGSGSRTGELFF.

The chain couples TRBV11-2 to TRBJ2-3; D remains unclear. CDR3 length: 12 amino acids. CDR1 and CDR2 from the germline V gene are SGHAT and FQNNGV. Deletions cut 3 bases from V and 6 bases from J, with 7 bases between. DNA of the CDR3: TGTGCCAGCAGCTTCTTCGAGGATACGCAGTATTTT. Its translation is CASSFFEDTQYF.

The J gene is TRBJ2-3, the V gene TRBV5-1; 9 nucleotides align to TRBD2. This CDR3 is built from 16 residues. The germline V gene encodes CDR1 SGHRS and CDR2 YFSETQ. V trimming: 4 bases; J trimming: 3 bases; junction bases outside the gene matches: 9. CDR3 DNA sequence: TGCGCCAGCAGCCTCCCAGCGGGAGGAGGTACAGATACGCAGTATTTT. It translates to CASSLPAGGGTDTQYF.

V usage is TRBV5-1 and J usage is TRBJ1-1, with TRBD1 as a possible D gene (5 bases). Trimming shortened V by 4 bases and J by 5 bases, and 12 bases separated the two germline ends. The germline gives CDR1 SGHRS, CDR2 YFSETQ. CDR3 size: 13 residues. The CDR3 here is CASSRDPGTEAFF. The CDR3 DNA reads as TGCGCCAGCAGCAGGGACCCGGGGACTGAAGCTTTCTTT.

V usage is TRBV18 and J usage is TRBJ2-1; D unclear. This CDR3 contains 12 residues. In germline, CDR1 is KGHSH, CDR2 LQKENI. V gave up 4 bases and J gave up 1 base, with 2 bases separating them. The CDR3 DNA follows: TGTGCCAGCTCACTTTCCTACAATGAGCAGTTCTTC. Its translation: CASSLSYNEQFF.

J is TRBJ2-3 and V is TRBV4-3, with D maybe TRBD2 (5 bases). CDR1 and CDR2 from the germline V gene are LGHNA and YSLEER. The CDR3 length is 14 residues. V lost 2 bases and J 5 bases, leaving 11 bases between the germline ends. Here the CDR3 DNA reads TGCGCCAGCAGCCAAAATAGCGTAGGAGATACGCAGTATTTT. Amino acids: CASSQNSVGDTQYF.

The chain combines TRBV6-6 with TRBJ2-1, with 7 bases aligning to TRBD1. CDR3 length equals 15 residues. V trimming: 6 bases; J trimming: 0 bases; junction bases outside the gene matches: 5. Germline V gives CDR1 MNHNY, CDR2 SVGAGI (reference sequence). The CDR3 here is CASRSTGVSYNEQFF. CDR3 DNA sequence: TGTGCCAGCAGGAGTACAGGGGTCTCCTACAATGAGCAGTTCTTC.

The rearrangement joins TRBV5-6 to TRBJ2-7; D unclear. Germline V gene lookup returns CDR1 SGHDT and CDR2 YYEEEE. V was pared by 0 bases and J by 6 bases, with 10 bases between. This CDR3 has 13 residues. The CDR3 DNA follows: TGTGCCAGCAGCTTGGAAGGGTATGGCGAGCAGTACTTC. This codes for CASSLEGYGEQYF.

V is TRBV5-1 and J is TRBJ2-7, with D possibly called TRBD1 or TRBD2 (5 bases each). From germline, CDR1 is SGHRS and CDR2 YFSETQ. V was cut by 3 bases and J by 0 bases, with 16 bases left in between. This CDR3 spans 16 amino acids. This chain's CDR3 is CASSYPMQGASYEQYF. CDR3 sequence (DNA): TGCGCCAGCAGCTACCCTATGCAGGGAGCCTCCTACGAGCAGTACTTC.

This clone was seen just once. The J gene is TRBJ1-5, the V gene TRBV6-1; 8 positions agree with TRBD1. The germline V gene has CDR1 MNHNS and CDR2 SASEGT. V lost 4 bases and J lost 5; bases outside the gene matches: 7. The CDR3 covers 15 residues. CDR3 protein: CASSATGGDYQPQHF. The CDR3 nucleotides are TGTGCCAGCAGTGCCACAGGGGGGGACTATCAGCCCCAGCATTTT.

This clone appeared a single time. This chain uses TRBV5-1 with TRBJ2-5, with D uncertain. Germline V gives CDR1 SGHRS, CDR2 YFSETQ. The CDR3 covers 12 residues. V was shortened by 5 bases and J by 5 bases, with 10 bases between the two germline ends. This CDR3 reads CASSVGYETQYF. DNA for the CDR3: TGCGCCAGCAGTGTCGGCTACGAGACCCAGTACTTC.

The V call is TRBV11-2, the J call TRBJ1-2; 9 bases are shared with TRBD1. The CDR3 covers 14 residues. Germline-derived CDR1 and CDR2 are SGHAT and FQNNGV. Trimming removed 9 bases from V and 4 bases from J; junction bases left unmatched: 9. This CDR3 is CASSRDREIYGYTF. The CDR3 nucleotides read TGTGCCAGTTCCCGGGACAGGGAAATCTATGGCTACACCTTC.

The chain carries TRBV29-1 and TRBJ2-1; 9 bases are a match to TRBD1. Per the germline V gene, CDR1 is SQVTM and CDR2 is ANQGSEA. CDR3 size: 14 residues. V was pared by 6 bases and J by 0 bases, with 3 bases of the junction left unmatched. The CDR3 loop reads CSVMGQGSYNEQFF. The DNA of the CDR3 is TGCAGCGTAATGGGACAGGGCTCCTACAATGAGCAGTTCTTC.

J is TRBJ2-7 and V is TRBV28; 11 bases agree with TRBD1. The CDR3 consists of 11 residues. The V and J ends lost 4 bases and 13 bases, in that order; junction bases with no gene match: 3. Per the germline V gene, CDR1 is MDHEN and CDR2 is SYDVKM. Written as DNA, the CDR3 is TGTGCCAGCAGTTCGGACAGGGGGCATTACTTC. Encoded protein: CASSSDRGHYF.

This clone was detected once. The chain employs TRBV5-4 and TRBJ2-1, with D possibly being TRBD2 (5 bases). The CDR3 extends over 15 amino acids. The ends were cut back, 0 bases at V and 5 bases at J, with 12 bases in the middle. From germline, CDR1 is SGHNT and CDR2 YYREEE (reference sequence). CDR3 amino acids: CASSLGGAVHNEQFF. As DNA, the CDR3 is TGTGCCAGCAGCTTGGGGGGAGCGGTCCACAATGAGCAGTTCTTC. The variable domain in full, with the rest retrieved from reference TRBV5-4 and TRBJ2-1, is ETGVTQSPTHLIKTRGQQVTLRCSSQSGHNTVSWYQQALGQGPQFIFQYYREEENGRGNFPPRFSGLQFPNYSSELNVNALELDDSALYLCASSLGGAVHNEQFFGPGTRLTVL.

The genes are TRBV6-1 and TRBJ2-6; no clear D. In germline, CDR1 is MNHNS, CDR2 SASEGT. V was cut by 2 bases and J by 0 bases, with 8 bases left in between. The CDR3 spans 16 residues. In DNA, the CDR3 is TGTGCCAGCAGTGAAAGCATCCTCTCTGGGGCCAACGTCCTGACTTTC. It codes for CASSESILSGANVLTF.

V and J are TRBV4-2 and TRBJ2-6; D is unclear. Trimming removed 0 bases from V and 3 bases from J, with 15 bases in between. The CDR3 extends over 18 amino acids. Germline-derived CDR1 and CDR2 are LGHNA and YNFKEQ. The CDR3: CASSQDPGAHGGANVLTF. CDR3 nucleotides: TGTGCCAGCAGCCAAGACCCTGGAGCTCACGGTGGGGCCAACGTCCTGACTTTC.

This clone occurred a few times. The chain employs TRBV2 and TRBJ1-2, with D possibly being TRBD1 (5 bases). Deletions cut 2 bases from V and 4 bases from J, with 8 bases between. The CDR3 loop spans 13 amino acids. Germline V gene lookup returns CDR1 SNHLY and CDR2 FYNNEI. CDR3 amino acids: CASSEPGLYGYTF. As DNA, the CDR3 is TGTGCCAGCAGTGAACCAGGGCTCTATGGCTACACCTTC.

This chain links TRBV2 with TRBJ2-7, with D tentatively TRBD2 (5 bases). Trimming shortened V by 7 bases and J by 1 base, and 11 bases separated the two germline ends. CDR3 length: 13 residues. Germline CDR1 SNHLY, CDR2 FYNNEI. This CDR3 reads CASTGPGSYEQYF. In nucleotides, the CDR3 is TGTGCCAGCACCGGGCCGGGATCCTACGAGCAGTACTTC. Full variable domain (outside the CDR3, taken from reference TRBV2 and TRBJ2-7): EPEVTQTPSHQVTQMGQEVILRCVPISNHLYFYWYRQILGQKVEFLVSFYNNEISEKSEIFDDQFSVERPDGSNFTLKIRSTKLEDSAMYFCASTGPGSYEQYFGPGTRLTVT.

The chain has TRBV6-1 and TRBJ2-5; D is perhaps TRBD1 (6 bases). The germline CDR1 and CDR2 sequences are MNHNS and SASEGT. The V end was cut by 5 bases, the J end by 4 bases, with 14 bases between. There are 14 residues in the CDR3. The DNA of the CDR3 is TGTGCCAGCAGTAGCGGACAGTTCCTAGAGACCCAGTACTTC. Its translation is CASSSGQFLETQYF.

This clone was observed once. One junction end disagrees with the germline gene, perhaps due to a read error. The chain couples TRBV5-6 to TRBJ2-7; 14 nucleotides agree with TRBD2. CDR1 SGHDT and CDR2 YYEEEE come from the germline V gene. CDR3 length equals 15 residues. The CDR3 reads CASSKDPGTSGSGVF. CDR3 sequence (DNA): TGTGCCAGCTCCAAGGATCCTGGGACTAGCGGGAGCGGCGTCTTC.

This clone was counted once. V is TRBV7-9 and J is TRBJ2-4, with D unresolved. CDR1 is SEHNR and CDR2 is FQNEAQ in the germline V gene (reference sequence). The V gene lost 6 bases and the J gene lost 0 bases, with 9 bases spanning the gap. This CDR3 spans 14 amino acids. CDR3: CASSPELAKNIQYF. The CDR3 nucleotides read TGTGCCAGCAGTCCTGAACTAGCCAAAAACATTCAGTACTTC.

The chain is built from TRBV5-4 and TRBJ1-1; D uncertain. Germline V gene sequence: CDR1 SGHNT, CDR2 YYREEE (reference sequence). The germline V and J ends were trimmed by 4 bases and 0 bases, with 7 bases remaining between them. The CDR3 has 13 residues. This CDR3 is CASSQTMNTEAFF. The CDR3, as DNA: TGTGCCAGCAGCCAGACAATGAACACTGAAGCTTTCTTT.

V and J are TRBV2 and TRBJ2-7; D not certain. The V and J ends lost 6 bases and 5 bases respectively, with 8 bases between them. This CDR3 spans 11 amino acids. Germline loops: CDR1 SNHLY, CDR2 FYNNEI. The CDR3 nucleotides read TGTGCCAGCAGCCGGGCGCACGAGCAGTACTTC. It encodes CASSRAHEQYF.

The rearrangement joins TRBV7-8 to TRBJ1-3; 7 positions agree with TRBD1. This CDR3 comprises 14 residues. Germline-derived CDR1 and CDR2 are SGHVS and FQNEAQ. V gave up 3 bases and J gave up 4 bases; unmatched junction bases: 3. CDR3 region: CASSLETGGNTIYF. The CDR3 nucleotides are TGTGCCAGCAGCTTGGAGACAGGGGGAAACACCATATATTTT.

The chain uses TRBV2 and TRBJ1-3; no definite D call. Germline lookup yields CDR1 SNHLY and CDR2 FYNNEI. This CDR3 comprises 13 residues. V dropped 8 bases and J dropped 0 bases, with 8 bases sitting between them. The CDR3 is CASLHDSGNTIYF. The CDR3 DNA is TGTGCCAGCCTTCATGACTCTGGAAACACCATATATTTT. Combining the CDR3 with reference TRBV2 and TRBJ1-3 gives the whole variable domain EPEVTQTPSHQVTQMGQEVILRCVPISNHLYFYWYRQILGQKVEFLVSFYNNEISEKSEIFDDQFSVERPDGSNFTLKIRSTKLEDSAMYFCASLHDSGNTIYFGEGSWLTVV.